The entry below gives a single T cell receptor beta chain sequence along with its context. What it binds is unknown. This entry comes from a study of beta chain features in type 1 diabetes. From germline, CDR1 is SGHNT and CDR2 YENEEA. With 6 bases removed from V and 12 bases from J, the gap between germline ends came to 15 bases. The CDR3 runs to 12 residues. Sequenced material consisted of expressed TCRB transcripts (all of the isolated RNA was reverse transcribed). Sequenced by immunoSEQ multiplex PCR; TCRdb stores in-frame clones only, minus some. The sample has 300,000 to 350,000 clones; 15% to 20% are singletons. Whole-study findings and limits: Insertion counts at VDJ junctions were lower in type 1 diabetes patients, who also showed more deletions there. Cells expressing TCR highly could be over-represented by cDNA sequencing. No resolution was reached here on whether HLA type influences TCRB rearrangement.

Every donor had blood drawn once into heparin, approximately 120 mL on average. This receptor was identified in a woman aged 18-29 years in good health. The sequencing input was naive CD4+ T cells from blood. This chain links TRBV11-3 with TRBJ2-4, with D perhaps TRBD2 (5 bases). The CDR3 sequence is CASRQPASPQYF. The CDR3 nucleotides are TGTGCCAGCAGACAACCAGCTAGCCCTCAGTACTTC.